A single TCR beta chain is shown here with its context. Its matching antigen is unknown. The data are from a study of cytomegalovirus exposure and HLA in healthy donors. General study findings and limits: In a later analysis, HLA-associated beta chains showed higher expansion and lower generation probabilities than comparable chains. More than 150 TCR beta chains were listed as cytomegalovirus-associated.

With 2 bases removed from V and 4 bases from J, the gap between germline ends came to 17 bases. The CDR3 is 17 residues long. From germline, CDR1 is KGHSH and CDR2 LQKENI. PCR amplification relied on 60 Vbeta primers (plus 13 Jbeta primers). Methods used by the authors: Unique TCR beta chains totaled 80 million to 100 million in a later count, with roughly 10 million of them shared. Data came from immunoSEQ multiplex PCR; TCRdb stores just in-frame clones and leaves some out. The V and J calls and the clone size are those of that table, but D and trimming were determined from the DNA. The sample has 150,000 or so clones; 84% are singletons.

The origin of this receptor is a young man in good health and CMV-seronegative. The chain is built from TRBV18 and TRBJ2-2, with D possibly being TRBD2 (5 bases). Sequencing was carried out using PBMCs. The CDR3 DNA is TGTGCCAGCTCACCAGGGAGAGGCGAGGGCGGCACCGGGGAGCTGTTTTTT. Protein: CASSPGRGEGGTGELFF.